The subject of this entry is one T cell receptor beta chain. This sample stems from a study of T cell changes during pregnancy in multiple sclerosis. Method: immunoSEQ multiplex PCR; TCRdb's copy keeps in-frame clones and lacks some. The table includes about 87,000 clones, around 95% detected once. The germline CDR1 and CDR2 sequences are SGDLS and YYNGEE. V was pared by 0 bases and J by 6 bases, with 5 bases of the junction left unmatched. The CDR3 is 15 amino acids. The TCR originated in a female donor in good health, enrolled as a control in a pregnancy study. The specimen was peripheral blood, collected in the third trimester of pregnancy. The rearrangement links TRBV9 to TRBJ2-1; TRBD2 matches at 8 bases. Here the CDR3 reads CASSVAGGVFNEQFF. As DNA, the CDR3 is TGTGCCAGCAGCGTAGCGGGAGGGGTTTTCAATGAGCAGTTCTTC.